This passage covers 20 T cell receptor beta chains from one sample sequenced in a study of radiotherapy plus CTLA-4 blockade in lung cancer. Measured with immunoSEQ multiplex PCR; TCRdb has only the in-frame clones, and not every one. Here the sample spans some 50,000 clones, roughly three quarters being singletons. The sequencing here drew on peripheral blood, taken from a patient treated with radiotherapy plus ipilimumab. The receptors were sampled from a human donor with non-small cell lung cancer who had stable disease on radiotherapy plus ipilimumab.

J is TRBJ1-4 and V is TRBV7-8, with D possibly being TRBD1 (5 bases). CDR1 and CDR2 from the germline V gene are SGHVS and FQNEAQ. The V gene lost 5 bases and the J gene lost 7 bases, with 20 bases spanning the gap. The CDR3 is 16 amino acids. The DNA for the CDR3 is TGTGCCAGCAGCAGACGTCCTTGGGGGACCGGTGAAAAACTGTTTTTT. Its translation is CASSRRPWGTGEKLFF. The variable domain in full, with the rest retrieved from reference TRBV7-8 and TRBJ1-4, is GAGVSQSPRYKVAKRGQDVALRCDPISGHVSLFWYQQALGQGPEFLTYFQNEAQLDKSGLPSDRFFAERPEGSVSTLKIQRTQQEDSAVYLCASSRRPWGTGEKLFFGSGTQLSVL.

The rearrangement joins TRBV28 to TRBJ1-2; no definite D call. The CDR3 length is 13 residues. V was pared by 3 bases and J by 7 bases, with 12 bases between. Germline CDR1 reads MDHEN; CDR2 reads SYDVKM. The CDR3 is CASSFPAGSGYTF. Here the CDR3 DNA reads TGTGCCAGCAGTTTCCCAGCCGGCTCTGGCTACACCTTC.

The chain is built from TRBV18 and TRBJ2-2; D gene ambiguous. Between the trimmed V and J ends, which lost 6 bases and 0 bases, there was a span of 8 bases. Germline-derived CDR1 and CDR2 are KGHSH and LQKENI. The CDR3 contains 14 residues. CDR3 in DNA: TGTGCCAGCTCCTCCGAATCGAACACCGGGGAGCTGTTTTTT. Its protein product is CASSSESNTGELFF.

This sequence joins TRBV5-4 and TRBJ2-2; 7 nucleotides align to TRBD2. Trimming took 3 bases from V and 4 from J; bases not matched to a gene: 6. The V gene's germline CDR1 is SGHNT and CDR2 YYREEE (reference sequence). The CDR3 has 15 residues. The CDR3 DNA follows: TGTGCCAGCAGCTCGAGCGGGGATATCACCGGGGAGCTGTTTTTT. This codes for CASSSSGDITGELFF.

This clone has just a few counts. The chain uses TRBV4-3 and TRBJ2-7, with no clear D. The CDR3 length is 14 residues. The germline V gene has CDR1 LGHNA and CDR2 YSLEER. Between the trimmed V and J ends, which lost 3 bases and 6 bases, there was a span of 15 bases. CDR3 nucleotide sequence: TGCGCCAGCAGCCACAGCCGGACGGTCCCCGAGCAGTACTTC. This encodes CASSHSRTVPEQYF.

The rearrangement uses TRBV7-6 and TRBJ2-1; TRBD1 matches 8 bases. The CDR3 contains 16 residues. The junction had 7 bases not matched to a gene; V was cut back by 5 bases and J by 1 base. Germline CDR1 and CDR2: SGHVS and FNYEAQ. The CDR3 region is CASSTWTGTSYNEQFF. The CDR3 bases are TGTGCCAGCAGCACCTGGACAGGGACTTCCTACAATGAGCAGTTCTTC.

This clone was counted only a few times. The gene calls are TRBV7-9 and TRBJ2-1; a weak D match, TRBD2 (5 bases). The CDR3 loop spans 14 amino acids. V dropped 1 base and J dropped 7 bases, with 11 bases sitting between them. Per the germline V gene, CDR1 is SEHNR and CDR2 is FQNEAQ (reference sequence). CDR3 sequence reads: CASSLERIGNEQFF. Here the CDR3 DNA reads TGTGCCAGCAGCTTAGAGCGGATAGGGAATGAGCAGTTCTTC.

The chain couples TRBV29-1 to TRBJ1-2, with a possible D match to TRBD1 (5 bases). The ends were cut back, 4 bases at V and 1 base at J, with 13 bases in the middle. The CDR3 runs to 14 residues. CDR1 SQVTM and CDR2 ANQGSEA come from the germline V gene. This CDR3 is CSVASDTINYGYTF. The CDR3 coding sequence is TGCAGCGTTGCGTCGGACACGATTAACTATGGCTACACCTTC.

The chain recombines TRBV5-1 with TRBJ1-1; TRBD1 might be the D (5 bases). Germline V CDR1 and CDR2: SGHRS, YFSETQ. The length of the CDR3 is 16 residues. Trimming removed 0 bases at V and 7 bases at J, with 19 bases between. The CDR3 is CASSLEARLGVDEAFF. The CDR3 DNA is TGCGCCAGCAGCTTGGAGGCCCGGTTGGGGGTTGATGAAGCTTTCTTT.

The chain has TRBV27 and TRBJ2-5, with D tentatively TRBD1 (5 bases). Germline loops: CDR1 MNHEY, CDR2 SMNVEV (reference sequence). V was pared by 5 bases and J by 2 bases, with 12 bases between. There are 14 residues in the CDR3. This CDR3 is CASSTIDRQETQYF. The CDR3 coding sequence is TGTGCCAGCAGTACCATCGACAGACAAGAGACCCAGTACTTC.

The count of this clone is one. In DNA form, the CDR3 reads TGTGCCAGTAGCGAGACCGGGACTAGCATCTACGAGCAGTACTTC. This gives the protein CASSETGTSIYEQYF. The rearrangement links TRBV19 to TRBJ2-7; 9 bases agree with TRBD2. The V gene end was trimmed by 6 bases and the J gene end by 3 bases; junction bases not matched to a gene: 9. From germline, CDR1 is LNHDA and CDR2 SQIVND (reference sequence). The CDR3 length is 15 residues.

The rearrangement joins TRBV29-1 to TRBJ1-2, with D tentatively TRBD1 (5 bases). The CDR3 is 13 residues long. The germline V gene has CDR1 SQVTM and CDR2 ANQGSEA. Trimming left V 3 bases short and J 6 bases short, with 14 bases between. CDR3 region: CSVDRSGGDGYTF. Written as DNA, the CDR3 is TGCAGCGTTGACCGCTCCGGGGGGGATGGCTACACCTTC.

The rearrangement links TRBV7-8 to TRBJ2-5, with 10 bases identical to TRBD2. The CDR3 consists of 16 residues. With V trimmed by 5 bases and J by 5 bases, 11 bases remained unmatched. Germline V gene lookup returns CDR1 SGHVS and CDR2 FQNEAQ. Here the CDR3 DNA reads TGTGCCAGCAGCCCCGGGCGGCTAGCGGGGGTGGAGACCCAGTACTTC. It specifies CASSPGRLAGVETQYF.

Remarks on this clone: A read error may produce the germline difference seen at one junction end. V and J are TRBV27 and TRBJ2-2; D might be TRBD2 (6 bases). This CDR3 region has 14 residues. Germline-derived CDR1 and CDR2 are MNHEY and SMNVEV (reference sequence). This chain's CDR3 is CASRQDSNTGGLFF. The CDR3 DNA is TGTGCCAGCAGGCAGGACTCTAACACCGGGGGGCTGTTTTTT.

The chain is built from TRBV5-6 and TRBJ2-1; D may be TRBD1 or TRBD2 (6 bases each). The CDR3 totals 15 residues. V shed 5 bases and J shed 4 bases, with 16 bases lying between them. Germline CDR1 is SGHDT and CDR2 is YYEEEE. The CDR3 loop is CASSPTGGGYNEQFF. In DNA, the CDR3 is TGTGCCAGCAGTCCAACAGGAGGGGGTTACAATGAGCAGTTCTTC.

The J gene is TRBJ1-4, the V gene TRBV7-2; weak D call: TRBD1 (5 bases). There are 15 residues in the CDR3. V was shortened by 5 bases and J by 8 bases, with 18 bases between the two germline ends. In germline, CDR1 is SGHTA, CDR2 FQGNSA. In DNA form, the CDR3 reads TGTGCCAGCAGCCCTAACGGGGGGGGAAGGGAAAAACTGTTTTTT. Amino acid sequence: CASSPNGGGREKLFF.

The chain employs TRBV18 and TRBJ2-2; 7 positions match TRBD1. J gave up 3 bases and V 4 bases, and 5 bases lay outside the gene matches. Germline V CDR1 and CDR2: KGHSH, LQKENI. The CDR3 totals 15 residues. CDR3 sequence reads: CASSRRTGDTGELFF. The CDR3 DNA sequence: TGTGCCAGCTCACGACGGACAGGCGACACCGGGGAGCTGTTTTTT. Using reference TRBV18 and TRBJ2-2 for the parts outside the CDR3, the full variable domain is NAGVMQNPRHLVRRRGQEARLRCSPMKGHSHVYWYRQLPEEGLKFMVYLQKENIIDESGMPKERFSAEFPKEGPSILRIQQVVRGDSAAYFCASSRRTGDTGELFFGEGSRLTVL.

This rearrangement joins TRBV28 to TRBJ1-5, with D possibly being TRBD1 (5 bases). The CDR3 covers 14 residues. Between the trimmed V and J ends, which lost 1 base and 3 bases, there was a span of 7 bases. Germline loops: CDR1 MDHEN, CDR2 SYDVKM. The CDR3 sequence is CASSLSGVNQPQHF. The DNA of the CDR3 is TGTGCCAGCAGTTTATCGGGGGTCAATCAGCCCCAGCATTTT.

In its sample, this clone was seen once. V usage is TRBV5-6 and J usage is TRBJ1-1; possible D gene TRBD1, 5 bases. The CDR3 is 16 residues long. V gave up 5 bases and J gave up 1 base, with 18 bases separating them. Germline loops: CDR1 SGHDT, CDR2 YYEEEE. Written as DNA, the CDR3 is TGTGCCAGCAGACCCCTTGGGGGGGGGAGGAACACTGAAGCTTTCTTT. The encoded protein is CASRPLGGGRNTEAFF. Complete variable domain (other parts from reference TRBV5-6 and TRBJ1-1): DAGVTQSPTHLIKTRGQQVTLRCSPKSGHDTVSWYQQALGQGPQFIFQYYEEEERQRGNFPDRFSGHQFPNYSSELNVNALLLGDSALYLCASRPLGGGRNTEAFFGQGTRLTVV.

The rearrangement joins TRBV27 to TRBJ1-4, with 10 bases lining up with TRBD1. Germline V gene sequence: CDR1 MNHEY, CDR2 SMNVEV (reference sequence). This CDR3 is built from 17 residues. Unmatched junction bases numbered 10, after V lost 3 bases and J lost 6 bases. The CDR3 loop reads CASSLRQGALCYEKLFF. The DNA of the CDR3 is TGTGCCAGCAGTTTGAGACAGGGGGCCTTGTGTTATGAAAAACTGTTTTTT.